These T cell receptor beta chains were read from a single sample in a study of regulatory T cells in long-lasting Graves disease. From the multiplex PCR reads, TCRdb called clonotypes with MiXCR, one entry per CDR3 protein. The sample lists a few hundred thousand distinct CDR3 sequences; 16% were seen once. The data were also submitted as part of a second study, on T cells in Graves' hyperthyroidism and ophthalmopathy.

The sequences come from peripheral blood mononuclear cells (PBMCs), collected at new diagnosis, from a patient treated with antithyroid drugs. The receptors originated from a woman aged 18-29 years with Graves disease. CDR3s include the opening cysteine and the closing phenylalanine or tryptophan. A D gene is named only where the DNA matches it firmly. Only part of the rows carry a size: once, few, many, or a class if the clone is expanded.

V	D	size	J	CDR3	DNA
TRBV6-1	TRBD1	NA	TRBJ2-7	CASSRRTGTRDYYEQYF	TGTGCCAGCAGCCGCCGGACAGGGACACGAGATTACTACGAGCAGTACTTC
TRBV18	TRBD1	few	TRBJ2-7	CASSLNRGIDEQYF	TGTGCCAGCTCACTAAACAGGGGGATCGACGAGCAGTACTTC
TRBV28	NA	many	TRBJ2-1	CASSLGGTVSYNEQFF	TGTGCCAGCAGTTTAGGCGGGACAGTCTCCTACAATGAGCAGTTCTTC
TRBV6-5	NA	few	TRBJ2-1	CASSYGGFEQFF	TGTGCCAGCAGTTACGGGGGCTTTGAGCAGTTCTTC
TRBV7-6	NA	many	TRBJ1-1	CASSSWGREMNTEAFF	TGTGCCAGCAGTTCGTGGGGAAGGGAAATGAACACTGAAGCTTTCTTT
TRBV6-1	NA	many	TRBJ1-2	CASSEVIGRVTGYTF	TGTGCCAGCAGTGAAGTTATAGGGAGAGTGACTGGCTACACCTTC
TRBV2	TRBD2	NA	TRBJ2-1	CASSEDLAGGEQFF	TGTGCCAGCAGTGAAGACCTAGCGGGAGGCGAGCAGTTCTTC
TRBV3-1	NA	many	TRBJ2-7	CASSRGGRSYEQYF	TGTGCCAGCAGCCGAGGAGGCCGCAGCTACGAGCAGTACTTC
TRBV9	NA	many	TRBJ1-2	CASSPQTPFYGYTF	TGTGCCAGCAGCCCCCAGACACCCTTCTATGGCTACACCTTC
TRBV2	TRBD2	NA	TRBJ2-1	CASSERVAGSHGQFF	TGTGCCAGCAGTGAAAGGGTAGCGGGTTCCCATGGGCAGTTCTTC
TRBV27	TRBD2	few	TRBJ2-1	CASRGAGGPMFNEQFF	TGTGCCAGCAGAGGGGCGGGAGGGCCTATGTTCAATGAGCAGTTCTTC
TRBV15	TRBD1	few	TRBJ1-6	CATSRDSTQGGSSPLHF	TGTGCCACCAGCAGAGATTCAACCCAGGGGGGCAGCTCACCCCTCCACTTT
TRBV29-1	NA	NA	TRBJ2-1	CSVEGGSGSKFDLGFF	TGCAGCGTTGAAGGAGGGTCCGGATCTAAATTCGACCTTGGGTTCTTC
TRBV5-1	NA	many	TRBJ2-7	CASSLGGPTGAYEQYF	TGCGCCAGCAGCTTGGGGGGACCGACAGGAGCCTACGAGCAGTACTTC
TRBV11-2	TRBD1	few	TRBJ2-5	CASSQTGALGETQYF	TGTGCCAGCAGCCAGACAGGGGCGCTCGGAGAGACCCAGTACTTC
TRBV7-9	NA	many	TRBJ2-3	CASSVKGRWSTDTQYF	TGTGCCAGCAGCGTCAAGGGGCGGTGGAGCACAGATACGCAGTATTTT
TRBV2	TRBD2	many	TRBJ2-1	CASSGAGGDEQFF	TGTGCCAGCAGTGGTGCGGGGGGCGATGAGCAGTTCTTC
TRBV6-1	TRBD1	few	TRBJ2-1	CASKKRGPSNEQFF	TGTGCCAGCAAAAAAAGGGGGCCTTCAAATGAGCAGTTCTTC
TRBV4-1	NA	NA	TRBJ2-1	CASSQWGPQETQFF	TGCGCCAGCAGCCAGTGGGGGCCCCAAGAGACCCAGTTCTTC
TRBV6-1	TRBD1	few	TRBJ1-2	CASSLGQTYYGYTF	TGTGCCAGCAGTCTGGGACAGACCTACTATGGCTACACCTTC
TRBV9	NA	NA	TRBJ1-1	CASSTRGTNTEAFF	TGTGCCAGCAGCACGCGGGGCACGAACACTGAAGCTTTCTTT
TRBV6-1	TRBD2	many	TRBJ2-2	CASSRRLAPNTGELFF	TGTGCCAGCAGTCGCAGACTAGCGCCGAACACCGGGGAGCTGTTTTTT
TRBV7-2	NA	NA	TRBJ2-2	CASSSLVIRVGELFF	TGTGCCAGCAGCTCATTAGTAATACGTGTCGGGGAGCTGTTTTTT
TRBV24-1	TRBD1	few	TRBJ2-5	CATSKRQGVQETQYF	TGTGCCACCTCAAAGCGACAGGGGGTCCAAGAGACCCAGTACTTC
TRBV7-3	NA	many	TRBJ2-2	CASSLSSVNTGELFF	TGTGCCAGCAGCTTATCTTCGGTGAACACCGGGGAGCTGTTTTTT
TRBV12-3/TRBV12-4	TRBD1	many	TRBJ1-6	CASSSAAGGNNSPLHF	TGTGCCAGCAGTTCCGCAGCAGGGGGGAATAATTCACCCCTCCACTTT
TRBV24-1	NA	many	TRBJ2-2	CATSRTADFGGELFF	TGTGCCACCAGTCGGACAGCGGACTTTGGCGGGGAGCTGTTTTTT
TRBV7-2	NA	NA	TRBJ2-2	CASSFDATGELFF	TGTGCCAGCAGCTTCGATGCCACCGGGGAGCTGTTTTTT
TRBV7-8	NA	few	TRBJ2-7	CASSLVLAVSSYEQYF	TGTGCCAGCAGCTTAGTACTTGCTGTGAGCTCCTACGAGCAGTACTTC
TRBV5-1	TRBD2	many	TRBJ2-1	CASSREGGSNEQFF	TGCGCCAGCAGCCGGGAGGGCGGCTCCAATGAGCAGTTCTTC
TRBV28	NA	NA	TRBJ1-4	CASSLGVKGEKLFF	TGTGCCAGCAGTTTAGGGGTCAAGGGGGAAAAACTGTTTTTT
TRBV29-1	NA	few	TRBJ2-7	CSVGGEGTERFYEQYF	TGCAGCGTTGGTGGGGAAGGGACGGAAAGATTCTACGAGCAGTACTTC
TRBV28	NA	NA	TRBJ2-1	CASGTSGFYEQFF	TGTGCCAGCGGTACTAGTGGATTCTACGAGCAGTTCTTC
TRBV27	TRBD2	few	TRBJ2-7	CASSSLAGVHEQYF	TGTGCCAGCAGTTCTCTAGCGGGAGTACACGAGCAGTACTTC
TRBV3-1	NA	NA	TRBJ2-2	CASSQVSGYGLNTGELFF	TGTGCCAGCAGCCAAGTATCGGGATACGGTTTGAACACCGGGGAGCTGTTTTTT
TRBV4-3	TRBD2	NA	TRBJ2-1	CASSQDGTSGRDEQFF	TGCGCCAGCAGCCAAGATGGGACTAGCGGGAGAGATGAGCAGTTCTTC
TRBV20-1	TRBD2	many	TRBJ2-7	CSARDVSGSARRSSYEQYF	TGCAGTGCTAGAGATGTGAGCGGGAGCGCTAGAAGGAGCTCCTACGAGCAGTACTTC
TRBV19	NA	few	TRBJ2-7	CASSTRKTGSSYEQYF	TGTGCCAGTAGTACCCGAAAGACAGGTTCCTCCTACGAGCAGTACTTC
TRBV2	NA	many	TRBJ2-1	CASSEGLSSYNEQFF	TGTGCTAGCAGTGAAGGCCTGAGCTCCTACAATGAGCAGTTCTTC
TRBV29-1	NA	many	TRBJ2-3	CSVGTDTQYF	TGCAGCGTTGGCACAGATACGCAGTATTTT
TRBV9	NA	NA	TRBJ1-5	CASSGGDQPQHF	TGTGCCAGCAGCGGAGGGGATCAGCCCCAGCATTTT
TRBV7-2	TRBD2	NA	TRBJ2-3	CASSTPEVAGGTQYF	TGTGCCAGCAGCACCCCGGAGGTAGCGGGAGGTACGCAGTATTTT
TRBV5-1	TRBD2	NA	TRBJ2-3	CASSSIAGGRTDTQYF	TGCGCCAGCAGCTCGATAGCGGGAGGCCGCACAGATACGCAGTATTTT